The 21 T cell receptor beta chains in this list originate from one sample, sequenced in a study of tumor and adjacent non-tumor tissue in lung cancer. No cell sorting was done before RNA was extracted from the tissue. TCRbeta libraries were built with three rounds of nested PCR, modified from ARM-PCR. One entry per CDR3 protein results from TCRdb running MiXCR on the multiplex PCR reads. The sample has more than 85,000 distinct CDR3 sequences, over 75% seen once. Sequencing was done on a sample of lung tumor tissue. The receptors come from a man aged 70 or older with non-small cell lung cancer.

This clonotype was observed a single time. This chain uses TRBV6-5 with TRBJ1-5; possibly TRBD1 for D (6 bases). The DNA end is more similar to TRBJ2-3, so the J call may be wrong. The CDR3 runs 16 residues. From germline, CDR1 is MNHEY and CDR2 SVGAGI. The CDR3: CASSTRVGATGQPQYF. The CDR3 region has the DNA TGTGCCAGCAGTACCCGGGTGGGGGCAACAGGTCAGCCCCAGTATTTT.

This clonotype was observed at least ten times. In DNA form, the CDR3 reads TGTGCCACCAGCGGCAGATCAGGGGGGTCCTACAATGAGCAGTTCTTC. Encoded protein: CATSGRSGGSYNEQFF. This rearrangement joins TRBV24-1 to TRBJ2-1, with TRBD1 as a possible D gene (7 bases). CDR1 KGHDR and CDR2 SFDVKD come from the germline V gene. The CDR3 totals 16 residues. Deletions cut 7 bases from V and 1 base from J, with 16 bases between.

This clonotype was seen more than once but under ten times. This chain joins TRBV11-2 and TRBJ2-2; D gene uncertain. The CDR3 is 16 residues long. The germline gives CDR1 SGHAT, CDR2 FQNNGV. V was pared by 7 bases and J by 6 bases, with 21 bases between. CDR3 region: CASNLVGTGVAGELFF. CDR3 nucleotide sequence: TGTGCCAGCAATTTAGTGGGCACTGGGGTTGCCGGGGAGCTGTTTTTT.

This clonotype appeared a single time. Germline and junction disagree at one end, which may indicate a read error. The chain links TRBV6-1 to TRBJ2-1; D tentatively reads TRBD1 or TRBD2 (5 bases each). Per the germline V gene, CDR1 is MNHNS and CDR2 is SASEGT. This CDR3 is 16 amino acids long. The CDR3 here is CANSEGPGASYNEQFF. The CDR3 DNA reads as TGTGCCAACAGTGAAGGTCCCGGGGCCTCCTACAATGAGCAGTTCTTC.

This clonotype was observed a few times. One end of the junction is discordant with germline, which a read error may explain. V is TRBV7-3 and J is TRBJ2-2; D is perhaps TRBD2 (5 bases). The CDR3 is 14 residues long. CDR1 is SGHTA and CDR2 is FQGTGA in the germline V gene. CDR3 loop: CASSPGVNTRELFF. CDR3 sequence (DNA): TGTGCCAGCAGCCCCGGGGTCAACACCCGGGAGCTGTTTTTT. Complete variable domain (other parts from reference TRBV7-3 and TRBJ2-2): GAGVSQTPSNKVTEKGKYVELRCDPISGHTALYWYRQSLGQGPEFLIYFQGTGAADDSGLPNDRFFAVRPEGSVSTLKIQRTERGDSAVYLCASSPGVNTRELFFGEGSRLTVL.

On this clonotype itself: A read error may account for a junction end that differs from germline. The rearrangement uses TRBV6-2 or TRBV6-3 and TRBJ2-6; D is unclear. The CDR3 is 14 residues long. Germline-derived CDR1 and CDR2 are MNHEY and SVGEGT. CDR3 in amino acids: CTSSTVGGANVLTF. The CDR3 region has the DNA TGTACCAGCAGTACAGTGGGAGGGGCCAACGTCCTGACTTTC.

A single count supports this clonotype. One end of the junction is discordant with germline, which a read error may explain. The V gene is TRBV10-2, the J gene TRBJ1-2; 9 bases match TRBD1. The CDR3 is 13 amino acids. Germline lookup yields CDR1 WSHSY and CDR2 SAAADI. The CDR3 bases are TGCGCCAGCGGTAGGACAGGGGACTATGGTTACACCTTC. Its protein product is CASGRTGDYGYTF.

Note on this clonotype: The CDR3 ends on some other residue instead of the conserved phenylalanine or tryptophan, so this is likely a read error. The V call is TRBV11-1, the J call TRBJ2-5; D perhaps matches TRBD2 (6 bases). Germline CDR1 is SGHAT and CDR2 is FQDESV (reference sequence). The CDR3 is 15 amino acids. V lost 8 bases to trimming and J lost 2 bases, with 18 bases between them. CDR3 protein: CASGLGRTNQETQYI. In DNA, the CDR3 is TGTGCCAGCGGTCTGGGTAGGACTAATCAAGAGACCCAGTACATC.

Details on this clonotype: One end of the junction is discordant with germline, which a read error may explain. The CDR3 spells CASNLLGTSGGYNKQFF. The DNA of the CDR3 is TGTGCCAGCAACCTCCTAGGGACTAGTGGGGGCTACAATAAGCAGTTCTTC. The chain is built from TRBV11-3 and TRBJ2-1, with 8 bases fitting TRBD2. In germline, CDR1 is SGHNT, CDR2 YENEEA. This CDR3 contains 17 residues.

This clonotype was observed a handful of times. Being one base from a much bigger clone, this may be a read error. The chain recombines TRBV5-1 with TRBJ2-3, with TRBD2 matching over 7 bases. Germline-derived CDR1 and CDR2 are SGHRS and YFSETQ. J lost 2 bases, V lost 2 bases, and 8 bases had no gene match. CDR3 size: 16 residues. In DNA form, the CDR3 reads TGCGCCAGCAGCTTTCTTGCCAGCGGGGACACAGATACGCAGTATTTT. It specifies CASSFLASGDTDTQYF.

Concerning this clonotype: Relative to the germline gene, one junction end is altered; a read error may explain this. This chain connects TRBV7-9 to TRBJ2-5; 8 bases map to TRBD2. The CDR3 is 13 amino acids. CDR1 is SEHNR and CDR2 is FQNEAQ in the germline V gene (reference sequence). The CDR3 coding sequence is TGTGCCAACAGCGGAACTAGCGGTGAGACCCAGTACTTC. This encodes CANSGTSGETQYF.

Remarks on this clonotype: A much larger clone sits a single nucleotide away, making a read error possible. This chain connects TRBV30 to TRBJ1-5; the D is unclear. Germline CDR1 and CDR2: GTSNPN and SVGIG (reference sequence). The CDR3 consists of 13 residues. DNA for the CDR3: TGTGCCCGGAGTGTACTCGACAATCAGCCCCAGCATTTT. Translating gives CARSVLDNQPQHF. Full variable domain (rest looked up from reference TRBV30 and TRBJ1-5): SQTIHQWPATLVQPVGSPLSLECTVEGTSNPNLYWYRQAAGRGLQLLFYSVGIGQISSEVPQNLSASRPQDRQFILSSKKLLLSDSGFYLCARSVLDNQPQHFGDGTRLSIL.

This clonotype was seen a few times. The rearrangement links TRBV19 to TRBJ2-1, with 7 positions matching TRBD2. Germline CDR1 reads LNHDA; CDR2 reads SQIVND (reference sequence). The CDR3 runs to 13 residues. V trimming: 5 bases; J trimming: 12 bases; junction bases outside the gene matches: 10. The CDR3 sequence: CASSPWGGEAQFF. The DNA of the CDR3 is TGTGCCAGTAGTCCATGGGGGGGGGAGGCGCAGTTCTTC. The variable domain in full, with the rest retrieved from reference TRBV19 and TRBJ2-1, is DGGITQSPKYLFRKEGQNVTLSCEQNLNHDAMYWYRQDPGQGLRLIYYSQIVNDFQKGDIAEGYSVSREKKESFPLTVTSAQKNPTAFYLCASSPWGGEAQFFGPGTRLTVL.

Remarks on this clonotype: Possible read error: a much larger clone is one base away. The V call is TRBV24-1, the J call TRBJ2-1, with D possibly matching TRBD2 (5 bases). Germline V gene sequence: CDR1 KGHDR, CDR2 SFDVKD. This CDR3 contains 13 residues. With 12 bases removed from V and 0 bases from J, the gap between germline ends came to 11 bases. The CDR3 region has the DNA TGTGCCGCCACCGAGGGCTCCTACAATGAGCAGTTCTTC. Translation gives CAATEGSYNEQFF.

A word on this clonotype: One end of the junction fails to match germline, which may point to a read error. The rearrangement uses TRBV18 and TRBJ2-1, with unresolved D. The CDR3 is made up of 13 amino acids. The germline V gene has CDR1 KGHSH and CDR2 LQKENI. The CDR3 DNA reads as TGTGCCAGCTCACCACCGTCAGGAAATGAGCACTTCTTC. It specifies CASSPPSGNEHFF.

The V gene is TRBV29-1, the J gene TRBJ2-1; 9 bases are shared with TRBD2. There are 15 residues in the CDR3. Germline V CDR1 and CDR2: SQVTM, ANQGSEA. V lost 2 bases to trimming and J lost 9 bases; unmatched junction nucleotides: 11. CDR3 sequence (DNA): TGCAGCGTTGAATCCCCTAGCGGGATGGTCCTTGAGCAGTTCTTC. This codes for CSVESPSGMVLEQFF.

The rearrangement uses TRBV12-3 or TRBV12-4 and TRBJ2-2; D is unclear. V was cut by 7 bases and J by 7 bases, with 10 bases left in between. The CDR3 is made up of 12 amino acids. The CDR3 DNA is TGTGCCAGCACTGCTTGCAACGGGGAGCTGTTTTTT. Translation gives CASTACNGELFF.

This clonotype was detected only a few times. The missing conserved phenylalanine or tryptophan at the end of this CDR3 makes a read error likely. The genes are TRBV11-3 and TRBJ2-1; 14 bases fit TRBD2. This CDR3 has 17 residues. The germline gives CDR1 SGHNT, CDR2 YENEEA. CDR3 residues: CASILLGTSGGYNGQFI. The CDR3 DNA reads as TGTGCCAGCATCCTCCTAGGGACTAGCGGGGGCTACAATGGGCAGTTCATC.

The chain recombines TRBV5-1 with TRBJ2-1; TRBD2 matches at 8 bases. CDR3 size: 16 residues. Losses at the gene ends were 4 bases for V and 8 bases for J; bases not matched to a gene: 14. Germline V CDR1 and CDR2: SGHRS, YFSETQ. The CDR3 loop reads CASSVKLGTSGDEQFF. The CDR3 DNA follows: TGCGCCAGCAGCGTAAAACTCGGGACTAGTGGTGATGAGCAGTTCTTC.

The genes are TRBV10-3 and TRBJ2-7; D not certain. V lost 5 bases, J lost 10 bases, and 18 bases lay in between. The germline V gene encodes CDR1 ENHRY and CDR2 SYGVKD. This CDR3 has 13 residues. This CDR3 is CAISTGNFYDQYF. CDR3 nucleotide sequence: TGTGCCATCAGTACCGGAAATTTCTATGACCAGTACTTC.

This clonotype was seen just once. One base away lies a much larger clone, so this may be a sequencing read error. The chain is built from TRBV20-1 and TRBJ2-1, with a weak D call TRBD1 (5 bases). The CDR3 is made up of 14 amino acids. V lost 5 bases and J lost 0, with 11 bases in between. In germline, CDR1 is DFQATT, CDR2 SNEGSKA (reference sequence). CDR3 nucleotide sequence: TGCAGTGCTTTTGGGGCCAGCTCCTACAATGAGCAGTTCTTC. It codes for CSAFGASSYNEQFF.